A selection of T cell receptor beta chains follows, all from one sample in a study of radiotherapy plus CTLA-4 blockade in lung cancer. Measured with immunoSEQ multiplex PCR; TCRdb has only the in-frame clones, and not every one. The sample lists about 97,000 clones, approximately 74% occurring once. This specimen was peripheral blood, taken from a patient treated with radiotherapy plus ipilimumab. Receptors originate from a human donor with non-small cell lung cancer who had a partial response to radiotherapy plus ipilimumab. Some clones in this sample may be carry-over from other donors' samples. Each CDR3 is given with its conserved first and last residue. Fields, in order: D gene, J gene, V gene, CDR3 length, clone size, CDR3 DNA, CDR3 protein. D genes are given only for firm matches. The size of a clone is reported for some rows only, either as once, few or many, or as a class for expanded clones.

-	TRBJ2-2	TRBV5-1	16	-	TGCGCCAGCAGCTTGCTAGCGAACACGAACACCGGGGAGCTGTTTTTT	CASSLLANTNTGELFF
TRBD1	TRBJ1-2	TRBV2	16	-	TGTGCCAGCAGCCCAACCTGGACAGGGGGACTCTATGGCTACACCTTC	CASSPTWTGGLYGYTF
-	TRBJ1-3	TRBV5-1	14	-	TGCGCCAGCAGCATACGACAAAGGTCGGACACCATATATTTT	CASSIRQRSDTIYF
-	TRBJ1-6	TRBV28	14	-	TGTGCCAGCAGCACGGACAGATCTAATTCACCCCTCCACTTT	CASSTDRSNSPLHF
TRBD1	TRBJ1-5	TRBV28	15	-	TGTGCCAGCGGGGACAGGGGCCTTAGCAATCAGCCCCAGCATTTT	CASGDRGLSNQPQHF
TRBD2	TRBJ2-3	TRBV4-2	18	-	TGTGCCAGCAGCCAAGTACTAGCGGGGGGGCGTAACACAGATACGCAGTATTTT	CASSQVLAGGRNTDTQYF
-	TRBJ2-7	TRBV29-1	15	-	TGCAGCGTTGAGACCGGGACTCTTGAGCACTACGAGCAGTACTTC	CSVETGTLEHYEQYF
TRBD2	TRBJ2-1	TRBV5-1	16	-	TGCGCCAGCAGCTTGGCCTACGGGGGGGCCGGAGTCGAGCAGTTCTTC	CASSLAYGGAGVEQFF
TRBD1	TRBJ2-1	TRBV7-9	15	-	TGTGCCAGCAGCTTAGGGACAGGGTATGGTGGTGAGCAGTTCTTC	CASSLGTGYGGEQFF
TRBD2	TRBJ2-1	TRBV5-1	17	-	TGCGCCAGCAGCGATGGACTAGCGGGGGATACTCTCGATGAGCAGTTCTTC	CASSDGLAGDTLDEQFF
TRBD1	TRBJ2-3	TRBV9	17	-	TGTGCCAGCAGCCCGCCTTGGGCGACAGGGCGGAGAGATACGCAGTATTTT	CASSPPWATGRRDTQYF
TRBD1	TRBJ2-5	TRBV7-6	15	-	TGTGCCAGCAGCCCCCGGACAGGGCCTTCGCTTGACCAGTACTTC	CASSPRTGPSLDQYF
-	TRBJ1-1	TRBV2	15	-	TGTGCCGGAGGAGCGGGGGCGACTCGGAGCACTGAAGCTTTCTTT	CAGGAGATRSTEAFF
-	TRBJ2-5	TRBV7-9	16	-	TGTGCCAGCAGCTTAACGGGGTTCGGACCACAAGAGACCCAGTACTTC	CASSLTGFGPQETQYF
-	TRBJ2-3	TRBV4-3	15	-	TGCGCCAGCAGCCAAGAGTACTCCCATCCAGATACGCAGTATTTT	CASSQEYSHPDTQYF
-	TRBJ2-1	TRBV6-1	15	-	TGTGCCAGCAGTGAAGCAGGAGCGAGAGTAGGTGAGCAGTTCTTC	CASSEAGARVGEQFF
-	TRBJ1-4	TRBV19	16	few	TGTGCCAGTAGTACCTTCGGACAACAGTTTAATGAAAAACTGTTTTTT	CASSTFGQQFNEKLFF
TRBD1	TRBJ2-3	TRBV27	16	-	TGTGCCAGCAGTGAAATGGGACAGGGGGCTTTTGATACGCAGTATTTT	CASSEMGQGAFDTQYF
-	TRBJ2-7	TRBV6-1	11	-	TGTGCCACCCGACAGATCTACGAGCAGTACTTC	CATRQIYEQYF
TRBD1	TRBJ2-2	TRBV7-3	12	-	TGTGCCAGCAGCTCGGGACAGGGAGAGTTGTTTTTT	CASSSGQGELFF
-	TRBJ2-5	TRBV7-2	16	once	TGTGCCAGCAGCAACGACCGGACATTAGAAGTAGAGACCCAGTACTTC	CASSNDRTLEVETQYF
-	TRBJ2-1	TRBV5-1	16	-	TGCGCCAGCTCCCACCGGGACTTAGGCTCCTACAATGAGCAGTTCTTC	CASSHRDLGSYNEQFF
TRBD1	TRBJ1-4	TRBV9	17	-	TGTGCCAGCAGCCCTCACCCCCCGGGACAGGGCTATGAAAAACTGTTTTTT	CASSPHPPGQGYEKLFF